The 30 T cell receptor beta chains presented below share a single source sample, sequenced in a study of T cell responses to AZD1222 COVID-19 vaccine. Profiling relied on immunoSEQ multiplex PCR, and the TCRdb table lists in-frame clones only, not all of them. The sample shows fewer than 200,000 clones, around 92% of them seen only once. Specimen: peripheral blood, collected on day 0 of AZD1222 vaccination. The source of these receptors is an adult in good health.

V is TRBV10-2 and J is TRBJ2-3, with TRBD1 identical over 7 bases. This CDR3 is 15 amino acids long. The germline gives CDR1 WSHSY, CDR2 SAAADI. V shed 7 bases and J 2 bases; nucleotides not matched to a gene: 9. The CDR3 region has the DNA TGCGCCAGCACAGGGGGACAGACTTTCACAGATACGCAGTATTTT. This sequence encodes CASTGGQTFTDTQYF.

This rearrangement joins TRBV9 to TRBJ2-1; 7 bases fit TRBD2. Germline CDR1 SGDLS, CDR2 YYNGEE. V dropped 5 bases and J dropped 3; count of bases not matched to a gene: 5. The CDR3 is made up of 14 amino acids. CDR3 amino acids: CASRPGLSYNEQFF. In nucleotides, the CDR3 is TGTGCCAGCAGGCCGGGACTAAGCTACAATGAGCAGTTCTTC.

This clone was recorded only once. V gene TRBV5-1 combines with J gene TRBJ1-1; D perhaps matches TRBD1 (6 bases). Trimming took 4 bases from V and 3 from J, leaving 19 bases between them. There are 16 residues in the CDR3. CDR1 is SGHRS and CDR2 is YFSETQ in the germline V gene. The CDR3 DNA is TGCGCCAGCAGCGTGGACACGGGACAAGCCTACACTGAAGCTTTCTTT. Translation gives CASSVDTGQAYTEAFF.

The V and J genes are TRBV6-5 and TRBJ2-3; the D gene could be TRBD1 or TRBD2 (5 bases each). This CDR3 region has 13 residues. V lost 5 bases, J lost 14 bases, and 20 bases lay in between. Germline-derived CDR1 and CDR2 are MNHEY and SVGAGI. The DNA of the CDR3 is TGTGCCAGCAGTAAGGGGATTCGGGACCTTAGGTATTTT. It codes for CASSKGIRDLRYF.

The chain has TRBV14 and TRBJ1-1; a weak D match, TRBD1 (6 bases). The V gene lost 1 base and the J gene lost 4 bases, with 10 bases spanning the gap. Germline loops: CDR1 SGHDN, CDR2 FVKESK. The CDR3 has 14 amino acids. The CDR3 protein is CASSQVGGGTEAFF. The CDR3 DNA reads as TGTGCCAGCAGCCAAGTAGGGGGGGGCACTGAAGCTTTCTTT.

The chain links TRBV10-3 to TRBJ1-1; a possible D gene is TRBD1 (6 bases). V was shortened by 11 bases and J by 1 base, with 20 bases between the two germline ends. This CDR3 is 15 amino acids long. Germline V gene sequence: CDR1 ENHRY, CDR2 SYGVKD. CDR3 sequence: CASRPGAGGNTEAFF. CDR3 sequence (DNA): TGTGCCTCCCGCCCGGGGGCCGGGGGGAACACTGAAGCTTTCTTT.

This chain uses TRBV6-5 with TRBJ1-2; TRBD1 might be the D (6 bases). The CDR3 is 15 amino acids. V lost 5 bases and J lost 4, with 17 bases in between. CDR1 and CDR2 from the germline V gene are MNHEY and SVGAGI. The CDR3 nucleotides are TGTGCCAGCAGTACAGGACCGGGCAGGGGCTATGGCTACACCTTC. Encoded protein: CASSTGPGRGYGYTF.

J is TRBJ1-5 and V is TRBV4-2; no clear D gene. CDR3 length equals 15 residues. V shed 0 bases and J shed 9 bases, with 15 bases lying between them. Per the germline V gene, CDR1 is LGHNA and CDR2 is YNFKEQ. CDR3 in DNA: TGTGCCAGCAGCCAAGATCTAGGCTTCAGGTGGCCCCAGCATTTT. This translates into CASSQDLGFRWPQHF.

The CDR3 DNA is TGTGCCAGCAGGCCAGGGGGCGCCCCATCTAACTATGGCTACACCTTC. Its translation is CASRPGGAPSNYGYTF. V usage is TRBV9 and J usage is TRBJ1-2, with 8 bases fitting TRBD1. The CDR3 is 16 residues long. Germline lookup yields CDR1 SGDLS and CDR2 YYNGEE. The V gene end was trimmed by 5 bases and the J gene end by 0 bases; junction bases not matched to a gene: 9.

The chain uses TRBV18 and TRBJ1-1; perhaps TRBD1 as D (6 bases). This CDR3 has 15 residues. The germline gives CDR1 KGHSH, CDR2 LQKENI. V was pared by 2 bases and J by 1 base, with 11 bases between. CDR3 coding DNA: TGTGCCAGCTCACCAATACAGGGATCGAACACTGAAGCTTTCTTT. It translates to CASSPIQGSNTEAFF.

The CDR3 coding sequence is TGTGCCAGCCAGGGACGGTGGAGCTCCTACGAGCAGTACTTC. It yields the protein CASQGRWSSYEQYF. The chain combines TRBV27 with TRBJ2-7; D may correspond to TRBD1 or TRBD2 (5 bases each). The CDR3 contains 14 residues. Trimming took off 8 bases at V and 0 bases at J, with 14 bases between the two ends. Germline-derived CDR1 and CDR2 are MNHEY and SMNVEV (reference sequence).

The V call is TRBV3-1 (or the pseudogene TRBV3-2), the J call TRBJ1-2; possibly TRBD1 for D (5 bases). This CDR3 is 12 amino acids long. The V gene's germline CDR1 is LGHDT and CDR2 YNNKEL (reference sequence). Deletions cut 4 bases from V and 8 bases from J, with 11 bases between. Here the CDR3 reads CASSPDSQGYTF. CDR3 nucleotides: TGTGCCAGCAGCCCCGACAGTCAAGGCTACACCTTC.

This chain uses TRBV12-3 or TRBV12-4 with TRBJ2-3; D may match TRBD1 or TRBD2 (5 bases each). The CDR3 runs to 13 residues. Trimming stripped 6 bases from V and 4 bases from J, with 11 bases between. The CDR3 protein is CASSPGTPDTQYF. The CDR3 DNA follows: TGTGCCAGCAGCCCAGGGACCCCAGATACGCAGTATTTT.

CDR3 residues: CAISEGHPYGYTF. The CDR3 nucleotides read TGTGCCATCAGTGAAGGGCACCCATATGGCTACACCTTC. The chain is built from TRBV10-3 and TRBJ1-2, with D unresolved. Germline assignment: CDR1 ENHRY and CDR2 SYGVKD. The CDR3 loop spans 13 amino acids. Trimming took 3 bases from V and 5 from J, leaving 10 bases between them.

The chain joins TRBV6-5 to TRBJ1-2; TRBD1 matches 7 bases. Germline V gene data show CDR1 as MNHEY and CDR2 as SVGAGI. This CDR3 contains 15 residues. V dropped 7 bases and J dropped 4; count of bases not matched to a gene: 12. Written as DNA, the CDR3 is TGTGCCAGCAAGAATACAGGGGACCCCTCCTATGGCTACACCTTC. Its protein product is CASKNTGDPSYGYTF.

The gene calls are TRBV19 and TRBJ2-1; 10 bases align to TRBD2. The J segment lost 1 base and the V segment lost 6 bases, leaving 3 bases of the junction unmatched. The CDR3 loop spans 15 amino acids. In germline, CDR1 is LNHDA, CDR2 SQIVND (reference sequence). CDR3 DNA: TGTGCCAGTAGGACTAGCGGGCAGTCCTACAATGAGCAGTTCTTC. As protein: CASRTSGQSYNEQFF.

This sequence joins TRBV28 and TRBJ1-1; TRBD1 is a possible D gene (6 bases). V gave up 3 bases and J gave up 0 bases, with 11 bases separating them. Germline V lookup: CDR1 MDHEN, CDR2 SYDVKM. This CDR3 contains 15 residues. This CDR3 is CASSFTGKMNTEAFF. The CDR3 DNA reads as TGTGCCAGCAGTTTTACAGGGAAAATGAACACTGAAGCTTTCTTT.

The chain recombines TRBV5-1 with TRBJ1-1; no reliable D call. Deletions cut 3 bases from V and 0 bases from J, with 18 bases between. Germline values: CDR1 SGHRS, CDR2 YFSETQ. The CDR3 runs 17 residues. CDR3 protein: CASSSLGPPAMNTEAFF. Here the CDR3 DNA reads TGCGCCAGCAGCTCCTTAGGCCCCCCGGCCATGAACACTGAAGCTTTCTTT. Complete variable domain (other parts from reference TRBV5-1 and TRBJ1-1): KAGVTQTPRYLIKTRGQQVTLSCSPISGHRSVSWYQQTPGQGLQFLFEYFSETQRNKGNFPGRFSGRQFSNSRSEMNVSTLELGDSALYLCASSSLGPPAMNTEAFFGQGTRLTVV.

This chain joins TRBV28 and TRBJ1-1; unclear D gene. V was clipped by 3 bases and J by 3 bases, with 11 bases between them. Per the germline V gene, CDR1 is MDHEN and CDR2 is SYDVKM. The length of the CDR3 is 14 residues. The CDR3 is CASSLGRSDTEAFF. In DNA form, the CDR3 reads TGTGCCAGCAGTTTGGGCAGATCTGACACTGAAGCTTTCTTT.

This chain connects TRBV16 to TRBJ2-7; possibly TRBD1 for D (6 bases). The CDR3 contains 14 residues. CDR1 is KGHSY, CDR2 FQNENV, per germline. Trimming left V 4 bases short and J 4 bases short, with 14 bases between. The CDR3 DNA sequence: TGTGCCAGCAGCCTCTGGGACACAGTTTACGAGCAGTACTTC. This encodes CASSLWDTVYEQYF.

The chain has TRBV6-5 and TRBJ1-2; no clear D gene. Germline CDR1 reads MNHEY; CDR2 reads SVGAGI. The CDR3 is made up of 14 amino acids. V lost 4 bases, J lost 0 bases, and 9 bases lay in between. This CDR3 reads CASSSGRANYGYTF. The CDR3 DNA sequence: TGTGCCAGCAGTTCGGGGAGAGCTAACTATGGCTACACCTTC.

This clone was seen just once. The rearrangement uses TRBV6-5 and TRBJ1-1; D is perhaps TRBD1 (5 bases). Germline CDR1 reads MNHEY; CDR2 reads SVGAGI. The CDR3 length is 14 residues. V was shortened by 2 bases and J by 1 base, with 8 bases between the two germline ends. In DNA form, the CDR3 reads TGTGCCAGCAGTTACACAGGACAGAACACTGAAGCTTTCTTT. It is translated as CASSYTGQNTEAFF.

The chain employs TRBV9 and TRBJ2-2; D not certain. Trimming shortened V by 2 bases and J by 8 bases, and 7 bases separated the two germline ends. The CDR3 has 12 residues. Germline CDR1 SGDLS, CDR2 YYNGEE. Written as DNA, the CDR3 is TGTGCCAGCAGCGTCCTTACGGGGGAGCTGTTTTTT. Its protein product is CASSVLTGELFF.

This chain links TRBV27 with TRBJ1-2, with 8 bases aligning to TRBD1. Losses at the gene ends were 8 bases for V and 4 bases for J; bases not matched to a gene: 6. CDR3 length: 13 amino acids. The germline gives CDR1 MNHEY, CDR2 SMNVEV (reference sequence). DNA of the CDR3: TGTGCCAGCTCCGACAGGGGATCCTATGGCTACACCTTC. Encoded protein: CASSDRGSYGYTF.

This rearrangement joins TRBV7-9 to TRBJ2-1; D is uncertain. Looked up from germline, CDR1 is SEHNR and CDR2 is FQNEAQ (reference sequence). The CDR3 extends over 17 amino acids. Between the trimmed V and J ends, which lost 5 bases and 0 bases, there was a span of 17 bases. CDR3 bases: TGTGCCAGCAGCCACCCGGTGGCTGCCAGCTCCTACAATGAGCAGTTCTTC. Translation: CASSHPVAASSYNEQFF.

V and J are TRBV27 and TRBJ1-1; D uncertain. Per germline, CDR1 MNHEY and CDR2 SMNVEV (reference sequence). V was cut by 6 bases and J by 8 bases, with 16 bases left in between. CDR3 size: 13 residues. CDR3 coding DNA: TGTGCCAGCAGGTTAAAGGGTCAAGGCGAAGCTTTCTTT. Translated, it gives CASRLKGQGEAFF.

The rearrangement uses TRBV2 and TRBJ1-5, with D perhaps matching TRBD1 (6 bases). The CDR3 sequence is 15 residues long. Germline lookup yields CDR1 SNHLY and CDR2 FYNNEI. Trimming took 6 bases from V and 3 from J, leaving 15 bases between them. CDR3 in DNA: TGTGCCAGCAGCGCTGGGACGGGACACAATCAGCCCCAGCATTTT. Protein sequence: CASSAGTGHNQPQHF.

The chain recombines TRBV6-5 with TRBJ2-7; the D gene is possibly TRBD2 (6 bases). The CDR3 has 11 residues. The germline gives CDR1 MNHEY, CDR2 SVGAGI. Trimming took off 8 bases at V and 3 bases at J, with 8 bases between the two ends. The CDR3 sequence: CASGRNYEQYV. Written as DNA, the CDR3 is TGTGCCAGCGGGAGGAACTACGAGCAGTACGTC.

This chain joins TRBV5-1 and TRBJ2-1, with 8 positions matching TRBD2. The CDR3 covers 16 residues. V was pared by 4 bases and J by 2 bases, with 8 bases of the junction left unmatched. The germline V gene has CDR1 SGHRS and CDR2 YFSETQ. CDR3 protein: CASSIRAGDAYNEQFF. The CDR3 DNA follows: TGCGCCAGCAGCATCAGAGCGGGAGACGCCTACAATGAGCAGTTCTTC.

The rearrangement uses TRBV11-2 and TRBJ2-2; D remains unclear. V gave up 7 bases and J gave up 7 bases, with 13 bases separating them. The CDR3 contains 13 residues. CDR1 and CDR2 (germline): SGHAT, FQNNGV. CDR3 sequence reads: CASNLWTVGELFF. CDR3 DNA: TGTGCCAGCAACCTCTGGACGGTCGGGGAGCTGTTTTTT.